The entry below gives a single TCR beta chain sequence along with its context. These data originate in a study of blood T cell repertoires in COVID-19. Across the whole study: Some COVID-19 samples were acute and others convalescent; all came from the United States, Italy and Spain. Sources were T cells, B-cell-depleted T cells, or PBMCs; the material itself was cDNA or gDNA.

As handled by the study authors: Nucleated cell number was recorded as an estimate derived from reference gene primer amplification. Libraries were prepared by immunoSEQ multiplex PCR; TCRdb keeps only in-frame clonotypes and omits some of them. V and J calls and clone size are those listed in that table; D and trimming were worked out from the DNA. The profile shows 350,000 to 400,000 clones, around 89% of them singletons. Sequences were obtained from peripheral blood. The receptor's source is a man aged 18-30 years with active or convalescent COVID-19.

CDR3 in DNA: TGTGCCAGCAGTGAAGCCTCGGCGGGGGCCAGGCCCCAGCATTTT. Its translation is CASSEASAGARPQHF. The chain employs TRBV6-1 and TRBJ1-5, with TRBD1 as a possible D gene (6 bases). The germline gives CDR1 MNHNS, CDR2 SASEGT. Trimming removed 0 bases at V and 9 bases at J, with 15 bases between. The length of the CDR3 is 15 residues.